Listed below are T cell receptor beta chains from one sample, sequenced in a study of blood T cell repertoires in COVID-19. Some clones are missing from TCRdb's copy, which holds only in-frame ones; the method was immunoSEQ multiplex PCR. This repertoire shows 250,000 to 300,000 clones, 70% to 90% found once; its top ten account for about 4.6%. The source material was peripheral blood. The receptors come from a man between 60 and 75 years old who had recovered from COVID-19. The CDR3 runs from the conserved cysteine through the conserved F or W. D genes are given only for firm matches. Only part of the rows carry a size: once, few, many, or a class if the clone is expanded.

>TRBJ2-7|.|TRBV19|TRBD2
TGTGCCAGTAGTATAGAACTAGCGAGCTACGAGCAGTACTTC
CASSIELASYEQYF
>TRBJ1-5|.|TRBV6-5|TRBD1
TGTGCCAGCAATGTTCGACAGGGGTATCAGCCCCAGCATTTT
CASNVRQGYQPQHF
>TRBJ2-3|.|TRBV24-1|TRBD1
TGTGCCACCAGTGATCCAGGACAGGGGGCGAGCACAGATACGCAGTATTTT
CATSDPGQGASTDTQYF
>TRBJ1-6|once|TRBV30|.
TGTGCCTGCCAGTTGACCTATAATTCACCCCTCCACTTT
CACQLTYNSPLHF
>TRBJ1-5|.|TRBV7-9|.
TGTGCCAGCAGCTTAGATTCTGGGGCGGGCAATCAGCCCCAGCATTTT
CASSLDSGAGNQPQHF
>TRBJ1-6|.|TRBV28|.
TGTGCCAGCAGACCCCTCCTTCGGGGAGGGGGGATCTTCAATAATTCACCCCTCCACTTT
CASRPLLRGGGIFNNSPLHF
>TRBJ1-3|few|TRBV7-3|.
TGTGCCAGCAGGGAGGGTCCGAGTGGAAACACCATATATTTT
CASREGPSGNTIYF
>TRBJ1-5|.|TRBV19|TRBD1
TGTGCCAGTAGTATAGACAGGGGGTTCAGTCAGCCCCAGCATTTT
CASSIDRGFSQPQHF
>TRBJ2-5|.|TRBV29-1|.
TGCAGCGTTGCTCGGGACAAAAGGGAGACCCAGTACTTC
CSVARDKRETQYF
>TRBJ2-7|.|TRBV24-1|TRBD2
TGTGCCACCCGGGCCGGGGGGGGCTACGAGCAGTACTTC
CATRAGGGYEQYF
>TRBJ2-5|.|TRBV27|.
TGTGCCAGCAGCCCCACCCGCAGCAGAGGGGAGACCCAGTACTTC
CASSPTRSRGETQYF
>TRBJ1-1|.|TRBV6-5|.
TGTGCCAGCAGCCCCAGGGTACAGGGTGAAGCTTTCTTT
CASSPRVQGEAFF
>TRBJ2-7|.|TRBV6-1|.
TGTGCCAGCAGTGAGCACAGAAGCTACGAGCAGTACTTC
CASSEHRSYEQYF
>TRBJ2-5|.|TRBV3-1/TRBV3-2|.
TGTGCCAGCAGCCACAGGGTGGGGAAGGAGACCCAGTACTTC
CASSHRVGKETQYF
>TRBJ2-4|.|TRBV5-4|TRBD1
TGTGCCAGCAGTTCCACCGCCGGGACAGGGGGGAACATTCAGTACTTC
CASSSTAGTGGNIQYF
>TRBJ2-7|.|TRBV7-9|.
TGTGCCAGCAGCTTATCGGGGGTCCCCGGCCAACAGTACTTC
CASSLSGVPGQQYF
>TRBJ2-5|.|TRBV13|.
TGTGCCAGCAGCTTCAGGGCCGTGGAGACCCAGTACTTC
CASSFRAVETQYF
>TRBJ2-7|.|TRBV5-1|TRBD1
TGCGCCAGCAGCCCCAGGGGGCCCGATACCTACGAGCAGTACTTC
CASSPRGPDTYEQYF
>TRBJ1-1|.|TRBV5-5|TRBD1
TGTGCCAGCAGCTTCCTCGCCTCGACAGGGGGCTATGAAGCTTTCTTT
CASSFLASTGGYEAFF
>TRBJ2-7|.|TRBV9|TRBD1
TGTGCCAGCAGCCCCCCTAGTCCCGGGACAGGAAGATCCTACGAGCAGTACTTC
CASSPPSPGTGRSYEQYF
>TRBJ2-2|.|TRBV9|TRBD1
TGTGCCAGCAGCGTAGTTTCAGGGGGCCTTACCGGGGAGCTGTTTTTT
CASSVVSGGLTGELFF
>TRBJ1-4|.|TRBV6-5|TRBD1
TGTGCCAGCAGCAGGACAGGGACTAATGAAAAACTGTTTTTT
CASSRTGTNEKLFF